This T cell receptor (beta chain) was observed in a study of blood T cell repertoires in COVID-19. Methods used by the authors: From reference gene primer amplification, estimates of nucleated cell counts were derived. The protocol was immunoSEQ multiplex PCR, while the TCRdb copy is restricted to in-frame clones and leaves out a portion. The V and J calls and clone size come from that table; D and trimming were worked out from the DNA. The sample yields roughly 86,000 clones, roughly nine tenths seen once. This CDR3 contains 16 residues. Germline V gene data show CDR1 as MDHEN and CDR2 as SYDVKM. V trimming: 6 bases; J trimming: 5 bases; junction bases outside the gene matches: 11.

Sequenced sample: peripheral blood. This chain uses TRBV28 with TRBJ2-5, with 11 positions matching TRBD2. The receptor was derived from a man aged 50 or older with active or convalescent COVID-19. The CDR3, as DNA: TGTGCCAGCAGCCCCCCTCTAGCGGGGGGTTTGGAGACCCAGTACTTC. Encoded protein: CASSPPLAGGLETQYF.